Presented here are 16 T cell receptor beta chains from one specimen sequenced in a study of cytomegalovirus exposure and HLA in healthy donors. Assay used: immunoSEQ multiplex PCR; TCRdb lists only in-frame clones, some missing. This sample has more than 50,000 clones; roughly nine tenths occur once, and the top ten carry 2.2%. Sequenced input: PBMCs. The receptors shown here come from a woman aged 25 to 39 in good health and CMV-seronegative.

This chain links TRBV29-1 with TRBJ1-5; D is ambiguous. Trimming left V 5 bases short and J 4 bases short, with 12 bases between. This CDR3 contains 13 residues. The germline CDR1 and CDR2 sequences are SQVTM and ANQGSEA. CDR3 region: CSVIQEPNQPQHF. CDR3 in DNA: TGCAGCGTTATTCAAGAGCCGAATCAGCCCCAGCATTTT. The full variable domain, its missing parts supplied by reference TRBV29-1 and TRBJ1-5, is SAVISQKPSRDICQRGTSLTIQCQVDSQVTMMFWYRQQPGQSLTLIATANQGSEATYESGFVIDKFPISRPNLTFSTLTVSNMSPEDSSIYLCSVIQEPNQPQHFGDGTRLSIL.

This rearrangement joins TRBV18 to TRBJ1-1; 10 bases are shared with TRBD1. CDR1 and CDR2 from the germline V gene are KGHSH and LQKENI. The junction had 2 bases not matched to a gene; V was cut back by 3 bases and J by 4 bases. CDR3 length: 14 residues. This CDR3 is CASSPGQGLTEAFF. CDR3 DNA: TGTGCCAGCTCACCGGGACAGGGGCTCACTGAAGCTTTCTTT.

The chain employs TRBV7-9 and TRBJ2-1, with D tentatively TRBD2 (5 bases). This CDR3 is 14 amino acids long. V gave up 4 bases and J gave up 1 base, with 8 bases separating them. Germline V gives CDR1 SEHNR, CDR2 FQNEAQ (reference sequence). CDR3 residues: CASSYGLSYNEQFF. The CDR3 nucleotides are TGTGCCAGCAGCTACGGACTGTCCTACAATGAGCAGTTCTTC.

The CDR3 spells CASSLRTVPSGNTIYF. CDR3 bases: TGTGCCAGCAGCTTGCGGACAGTTCCCTCTGGAAACACCATATATTTT. The chain carries TRBV14 and TRBJ1-3; D is perhaps TRBD1 (6 bases). This CDR3 contains 16 residues. CDR1 and CDR2 (germline): SGHDN, FVKESK. Trimming removed 5 bases from V and 0 bases from J, with 14 bases in between.

The chain combines TRBV25-1 with TRBJ2-5, with 8 bases identical to TRBD1. Per germline, CDR1 MGHDK and CDR2 SYGVNS. V gave up 5 bases and J gave up 4 bases; unmatched junction bases: 6. The CDR3 totals 14 residues. The chain's CDR3 is CASSWTGNRETQYF. In DNA, the CDR3 is TGTGCCAGCAGTTGGACAGGGAATCGAGAGACCCAGTACTTC.

This rearrangement joins TRBV7-2 to TRBJ1-2; D might be TRBD1 (5 bases). The germline V and J ends were trimmed by 0 bases and 4 bases, with 15 bases remaining between them. CDR1 is SGHTA, CDR2 FQGNSA, per germline. This CDR3 is built from 16 residues. CDR3 nucleotide sequence: TGTGCCAGCAGCTTAGCTAGCGGGCAGGGTCTCTATGGCTACACCTTC. As protein: CASSLASGQGLYGYTF.

The chain recombines TRBV5-1 with TRBJ2-5; 9 nucleotides align to TRBD2. The ends lost 2 bases at V and 1 base at J; junction bases unmatched: 6. Germline V lookup: CDR1 SGHRS, CDR2 YFSETQ. The CDR3 runs to 16 residues. CDR3 DNA sequence: TGCGCCAGCAGCTTCGGGACTAGCAGTATCCAAGAGACCCAGTACTTC. This sequence encodes CASSFGTSSIQETQYF.

This clone is a singleton in its sample. The V call is TRBV10-3, the J call TRBJ2-1; 11 nucleotides agree with TRBD2. Germline CDR1 and CDR2: ENHRY and SYGVKD. This CDR3 is 15 amino acids long. V was clipped by 6 bases and J by 3 bases; unmatched bases: 4. CDR3 loop: CAIRGGLADYNEQFF. The CDR3 DNA follows: TGTGCCATCAGGGGGGGACTAGCGGACTACAATGAGCAGTTCTTC.

Only a few counts were recorded for this clone. V and J are TRBV5-5 and TRBJ2-2; D uncertain. Deletions cut 4 bases from V and 4 bases from J, with 23 bases between. The CDR3 has 18 amino acids. Germline lookup yields CDR1 SGHKS and CDR2 YYEKEE (reference sequence). The CDR3 DNA reads TGTGCCAGCAGCCCCTTCGGCGGAACCCCCCCCTCCACCGGGGAGCTGTTTTTT. This encodes CASSPFGGTPPSTGELFF.

This clone appeared once. The V gene is TRBV27, the J gene TRBJ1-1; a possible D gene is TRBD1 (6 bases). Per the germline V gene, CDR1 is MNHEY and CDR2 is SMNVEV (reference sequence). Trimming took 2 bases from V and 4 from J, leaving 11 bases between them. This CDR3 region has 14 residues. CDR3 sequence reads: CASSLHREGTEAFF. The CDR3 DNA reads TGTGCCAGCAGTTTACACAGGGAGGGCACTGAAGCTTTCTTT.

The rearrangement uses TRBV5-1 and TRBJ1-5; TRBD1 matches 7 bases. The germline V gene has CDR1 SGHRS and CDR2 YFSETQ. V shed 4 bases and J 6 bases; nucleotides not matched to a gene: 7. The CDR3 is 14 amino acids. The CDR3 is CASSPTGAGQPQHF. The CDR3 region has the DNA TGCGCCAGCAGCCCTACAGGGGCGGGTCAGCCCCAGCATTTT.

As DNA, the CDR3 is TGTGCCTGGAGTCAAGGGGCCGGGGAGCTGTTTTTT. Amino acid sequence: CAWSQGAGELFF. J is TRBJ2-2 and V is TRBV30; weak D call: TRBD1 (5 bases). V was shortened by 2 bases and J by 6 bases, with 7 bases between the two germline ends. This CDR3 is 12 amino acids long. Germline lookup yields CDR1 GTSNPN and CDR2 SVGIG (reference sequence).

The chain combines TRBV29-1 with TRBJ1-1; TRBD1 agrees at 8 bases. CDR3 length equals 14 residues. CDR1 and CDR2 (germline): SQVTM, ANQGSEA. Trimming cost V 4 bases and J 5 bases; bases outside gene matches: 9. CDR3 loop: CSVGVDRVGTEAFF. The CDR3 DNA follows: TGCAGCGTTGGGGTGGACAGGGTAGGAACTGAAGCTTTCTTT.

The genes are TRBV4-1 and TRBJ2-7; the match to TRBD2 covers 9 bases. J lost 2 bases, V lost 5 bases, and 7 bases had no gene match. Germline V lookup: CDR1 MGHRA, CDR2 YSYEKL. This CDR3 comprises 15 residues. The CDR3 spells CASSKRAGGTYEQYF. CDR3 DNA sequence: TGCGCCAGCAGCAAACGAGCGGGAGGTACCTACGAGCAGTACTTC.

This sequence joins TRBV4-1 and TRBJ2-3; the D gene is possibly TRBD1 (5 bases). V lost 2 bases to trimming and J lost 2 bases, with 14 bases between them. The CDR3 totals 16 residues. In germline, CDR1 is MGHRA, CDR2 YSYEKL. CDR3 in DNA: TGCGCCAGCAGCCAAATCCAGGGCTTGGACACAGATACGCAGTATTTT. It specifies CASSQIQGLDTDTQYF.

CDR3 DNA sequence: TGTGCCAGCGGTAGGGGGCAAGGGGGCGGGGAGCTGTTTTTT. It specifies CASGRGQGGGELFF. The J gene is TRBJ2-2, the V gene TRBV6-1; 7 bases map to TRBD1. Looked up from germline, CDR1 is MNHNS and CDR2 is SASEGT. The length of the CDR3 is 14 residues. V trimming: 8 bases; J trimming: 7 bases; junction bases outside the gene matches: 10.